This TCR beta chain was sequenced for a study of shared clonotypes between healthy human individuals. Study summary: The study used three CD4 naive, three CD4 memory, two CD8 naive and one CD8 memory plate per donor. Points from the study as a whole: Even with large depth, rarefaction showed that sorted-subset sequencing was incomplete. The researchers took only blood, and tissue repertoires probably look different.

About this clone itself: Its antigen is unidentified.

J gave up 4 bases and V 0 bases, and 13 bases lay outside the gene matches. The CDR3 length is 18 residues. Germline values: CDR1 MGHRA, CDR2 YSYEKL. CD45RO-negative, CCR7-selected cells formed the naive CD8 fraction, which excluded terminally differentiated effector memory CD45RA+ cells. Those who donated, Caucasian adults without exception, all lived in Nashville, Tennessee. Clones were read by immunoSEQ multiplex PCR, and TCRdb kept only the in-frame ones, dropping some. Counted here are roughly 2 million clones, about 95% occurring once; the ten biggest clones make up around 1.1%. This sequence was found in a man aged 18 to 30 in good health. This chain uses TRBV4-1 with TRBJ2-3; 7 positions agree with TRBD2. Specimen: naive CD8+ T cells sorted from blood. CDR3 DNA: TGCGCCAGCAGCCAAGATTTGGCTAGCGGCAAGAGTGCAGATACGCAGTATTTT. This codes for CASSQDLASGKSADTQYF.